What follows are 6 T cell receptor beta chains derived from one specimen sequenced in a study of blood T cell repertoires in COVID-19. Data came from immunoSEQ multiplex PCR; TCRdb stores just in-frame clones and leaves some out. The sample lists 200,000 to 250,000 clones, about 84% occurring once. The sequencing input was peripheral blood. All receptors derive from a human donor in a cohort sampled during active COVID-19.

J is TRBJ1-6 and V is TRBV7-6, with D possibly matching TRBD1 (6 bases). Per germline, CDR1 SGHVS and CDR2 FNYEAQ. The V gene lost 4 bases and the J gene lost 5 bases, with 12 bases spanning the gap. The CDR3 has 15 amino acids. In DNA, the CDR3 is TGTGCCAGCAGCTCCGGGACACCCGATAATTCACCCCTCCACTTT. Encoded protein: CASSSGTPDNSPLHF.

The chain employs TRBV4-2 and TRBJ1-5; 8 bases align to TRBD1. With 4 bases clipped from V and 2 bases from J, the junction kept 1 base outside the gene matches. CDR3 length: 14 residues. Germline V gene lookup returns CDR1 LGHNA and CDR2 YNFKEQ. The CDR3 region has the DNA TGTGCCAGCAGCCCGACAGGGGGCAATCAGCCCCAGCATTTT. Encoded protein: CASSPTGGNQPQHF.

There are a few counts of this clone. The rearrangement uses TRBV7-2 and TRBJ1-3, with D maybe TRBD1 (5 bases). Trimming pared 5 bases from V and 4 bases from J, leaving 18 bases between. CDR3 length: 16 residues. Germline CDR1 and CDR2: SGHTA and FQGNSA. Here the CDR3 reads CASSPRAGVQGNTIYF. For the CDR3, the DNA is TGTGCCAGCAGCCCCAGGGCGGGGGTTCAAGGAAACACCATATATTTT.

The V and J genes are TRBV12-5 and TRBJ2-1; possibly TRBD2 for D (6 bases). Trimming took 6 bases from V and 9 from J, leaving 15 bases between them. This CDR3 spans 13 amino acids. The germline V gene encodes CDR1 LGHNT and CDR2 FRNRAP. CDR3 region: CASGPTGVGEQFF. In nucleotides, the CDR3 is TGTGCTAGTGGACCTACGGGGGTCGGTGAGCAGTTCTTC.

CDR3 nucleotide sequence: TGTGCCAGCAGTGGGACAGGACAGGGACTTGTTTACGAGCAGTACTTC. The encoded protein is CASSGTGQGLVYEQYF. V usage is TRBV28 and J usage is TRBJ2-7; 8 positions agree with TRBD1. CDR1 is MDHEN, CDR2 SYDVKM, per germline. V trimming: 5 bases; J trimming: 4 bases; junction bases outside the gene matches: 13. The CDR3 is 16 amino acids.

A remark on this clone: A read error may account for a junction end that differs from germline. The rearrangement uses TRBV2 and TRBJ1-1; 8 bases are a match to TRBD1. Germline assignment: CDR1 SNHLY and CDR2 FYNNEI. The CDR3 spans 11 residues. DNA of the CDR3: TGTGCCAGCAGTGATCGGGACAGGAGAGACTTT. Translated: CASSDRDRRDF.